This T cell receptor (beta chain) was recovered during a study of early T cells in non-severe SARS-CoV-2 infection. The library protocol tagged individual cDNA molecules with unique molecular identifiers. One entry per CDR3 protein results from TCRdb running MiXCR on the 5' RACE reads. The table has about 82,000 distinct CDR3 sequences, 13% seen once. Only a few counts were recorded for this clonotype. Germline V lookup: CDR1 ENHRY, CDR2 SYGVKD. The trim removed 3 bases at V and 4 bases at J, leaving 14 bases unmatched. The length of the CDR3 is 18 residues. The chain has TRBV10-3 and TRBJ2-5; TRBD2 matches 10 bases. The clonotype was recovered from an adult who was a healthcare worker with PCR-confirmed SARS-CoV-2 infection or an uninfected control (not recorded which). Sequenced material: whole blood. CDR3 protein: CAISDLFSSGGARETQYF. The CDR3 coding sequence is TGTGCCATCAGTGACCTATTTTCCAGCGGGGGGGCCCGAGAGACCCAGTACTTC.